The 14 T cell receptor beta chains reported below all come from one sample, sequenced in a study of early T cells in non-severe SARS-CoV-2 infection. TCRdb re-analysed the 5' RACE reads in MiXCR, keeping a single row per CDR3 protein. The top ten hold roughly 2.6% of the sample, which has tens of thousands of distinct CDR3 sequences, roughly an eighth seen once. The sequencing input was whole blood. The receptors come from an adult who was a healthcare worker with PCR-confirmed SARS-CoV-2 infection or an uninfected control (not recorded which).

The chain couples TRBV6-1 to TRBJ2-6; D is uncertain. CDR3 length: 14 residues. The germline V gene encodes CDR1 MNHNS and CDR2 SASEGT. V was clipped by 6 bases and J by 2 bases, with 8 bases between them. The CDR3, as DNA: TGTGCCAGCAGCCGCGGAACTGGGGCCAACGTCCTGACTTTC. It yields the protein CASSRGTGANVLTF.

Ten or more counts support this clonotype. The chain employs TRBV4-2 and TRBJ2-2; 8 positions match TRBD2. There are 18 residues in the CDR3. V trimming: 0 bases; J trimming: 3 bases; junction bases outside the gene matches: 9. Germline CDR1 and CDR2: LGHNA and YNFKEQ. The chain's CDR3 is CASSQDILGGAHTGELFF. CDR3 sequence (DNA): TGTGCCAGCAGCCAAGATATTCTCGGGGGGGCACACACCGGGGAGCTGTTTTTT.

This clonotype counts as medium-sized. The gene calls are TRBV13 and TRBJ2-1; D not resolved. Germline CDR1 reads PRHDT; CDR2 reads FYEKMQ (reference sequence). The CDR3 is 14 amino acids. Trimming removed 2 bases at V and 6 bases at J, with 11 bases between. The CDR3 sequence is CASSLSGPGNEQFF. DNA of the CDR3: TGTGCCAGCAGCTTATCCGGGCCTGGCAATGAGCAGTTCTTC.

The chain is built from TRBV5-1 and TRBJ2-5; maybe TRBD2 (7 bases). CDR3 length equals 15 residues. The germline V gene has CDR1 SGHRS and CDR2 YFSETQ. Trimming stripped 6 bases from V and 0 bases from J, with 15 bases between. CDR3 protein: CASTGGLEYQETQYF. DNA of the CDR3: TGCGCCAGCACCGGGGGGCTCGAGTACCAAGAGACCCAGTACTTC.

In this sample, this clonotype turned up many times. J is TRBJ2-2 and V is TRBV11-2; 13 bases align to TRBD2. The CDR3 is 16 residues long. With V trimmed by 4 bases and J by 5 bases, 4 bases remained unmatched. CDR1 SGHAT and CDR2 FQNNGV come from the germline V gene. CDR3 nucleotide sequence: TGTGCCAGCAGCTCCGGGACTAGCGGGAAGACCGGGGAGCTGTTTTTT. As protein: CASSSGTSGKTGELFF. Full variable domain (rest looked up from reference TRBV11-2 and TRBJ2-2): EAGVAQSPRYKIIEKRQSVAFWCNPISGHATLYWYQQILGQGPKLLIQFQNNGVVDDSQLPKDRFSAERLKGVDSTLKIQPAKLEDSAVYLCASSSGTSGKTGELFFGEGSRLTVL.

The chain carries TRBV29-1 and TRBJ1-1, with 7 positions matching TRBD1. Per germline, CDR1 SQVTM and CDR2 ANQGSEA. V trimming: 7 bases; J trimming: 14 bases; junction bases outside the gene matches: 16. The CDR3 is made up of 12 amino acids. The CDR3, as DNA: TGCAGCGGGTCCACAGGGGAGAGTCGTCGCTTCTTT. This codes for CSGSTGESRRFF.

This clonotype was seen many times. V is TRBV5-6 and J is TRBJ2-6; D gene unclear. Germline V gene data show CDR1 as SGHDT and CDR2 as YYEEEE. The CDR3 extends over 16 amino acids. V lost 6 bases, J lost 4 bases, and 17 bases lay in between. CDR3 in amino acids: CASTPTPVWGANVLTF. CDR3 in DNA: TGTGCCAGCACCCCGACTCCCGTCTGGGGGGCCAACGTCCTGACTTTC.

This clonotype was recorded many times. The CDR3 coding sequence is TGTGCCAGCAGCGTAGGTGCATCTAGCTCCTACAATGAGCAGTTCTTC. This encodes CASSVGASSSYNEQFF. This sequence joins TRBV9 and TRBJ2-1; D is unresolved. CDR1 and CDR2 from the germline V gene are SGDLS and YYNGEE. The V and J ends lost 0 bases and 0 bases respectively, with 10 bases between them. This CDR3 contains 16 residues.

This clonotype was observed many times. The chain links TRBV11-2 to TRBJ2-7; no clear D. V was shortened by 7 bases and J by 3 bases, with 16 bases between the two germline ends. This CDR3 is 14 amino acids long. Germline V lookup: CDR1 SGHAT, CDR2 FQNNGV. The CDR3, as DNA: TGTGCCAGCACCTCAGACCTCTTCGTCTACGAGCAGTACTTC. Amino acids: CASTSDLFVYEQYF.

This clonotype was observed many times. The rearrangement links TRBV3-1 to TRBJ2-1; D is perhaps TRBD1 (5 bases). The V gene lost 4 bases and the J gene lost 12 bases, with 10 bases spanning the gap. CDR1 is LGHDT and CDR2 is YNNKEL in the germline V gene (reference sequence). CDR3 size: 11 residues. The CDR3 DNA reads as TGTGCCAGCAGCCCAGGGAATAGGCAGTTCTTC. It is translated as CASSPGNRQFF.

A few counts support this clonotype. The chain combines TRBV7-9 with TRBJ2-2; possible D gene TRBD2, 6 bases. This CDR3 comprises 14 residues. With 7 bases removed from V and 0 bases from J, the gap between germline ends came to 9 bases. Germline-derived CDR1 and CDR2 are SEHNR and FQNEAQ (reference sequence). The CDR3 nucleotides read TGTGCCAGCACGGGGGACTCGAACACCGGGGAGCTGTTTTTT. Its protein product is CASTGDSNTGELFF.

This clonotype was seen ten or more times. V usage is TRBV7-2 and J usage is TRBJ2-2; the D is unclear. Germline values: CDR1 SGHTA, CDR2 FQGNSA. CDR3 size: 13 residues. V dropped 1 base and J dropped 6 bases, with 6 bases sitting between them. The CDR3 region has the DNA TGTGCCAGCAGCTTAGGCCCGGCCGGGGAGCTGTTTTTT. Amino acid sequence: CASSLGPAGELFF.

This clonotype was counted at least ten times. The gene calls are TRBV7-8 and TRBJ1-1; no definite D call. Germline V gene sequence: CDR1 SGHVS, CDR2 FQNEAQ. CDR3 length: 14 amino acids. V shed 1 base and J shed 4 bases, with 10 bases lying between them. The CDR3 protein is CASSLVRGVTEAFF. The CDR3 DNA is TGTGCCAGCAGCTTAGTACGGGGAGTCACTGAAGCTTTCTTT.

This clonotype has a count of ten or more. The J gene is TRBJ1-6, the V gene TRBV5-5, with TRBD1 as a possible D gene (5 bases). The germline gives CDR1 SGHKS, CDR2 YYEKEE (reference sequence). The CDR3 has 18 residues. V was trimmed by 4 bases and J by 1 base, leaving 18 bases between them. CDR3 sequence reads: CASSLTQRKGSYNSPLHF. The CDR3 DNA reads as TGTGCCAGCAGCCTAACCCAGCGGAAGGGGTCCTATAATTCACCCCTCCACTTT.